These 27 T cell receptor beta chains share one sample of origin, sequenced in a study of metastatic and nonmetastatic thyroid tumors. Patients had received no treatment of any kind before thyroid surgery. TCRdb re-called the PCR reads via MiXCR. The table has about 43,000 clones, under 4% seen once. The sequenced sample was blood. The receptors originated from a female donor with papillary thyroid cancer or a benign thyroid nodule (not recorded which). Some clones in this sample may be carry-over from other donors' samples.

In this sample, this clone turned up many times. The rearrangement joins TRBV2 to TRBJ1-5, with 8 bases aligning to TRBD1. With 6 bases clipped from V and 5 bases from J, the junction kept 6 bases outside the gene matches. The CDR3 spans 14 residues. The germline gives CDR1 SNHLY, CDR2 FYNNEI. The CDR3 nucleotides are TGTGCCAGCAGGCGATCGACAGGGGATCAGCCCCAGCATTTT. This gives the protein CASRRSTGDQPQHF.

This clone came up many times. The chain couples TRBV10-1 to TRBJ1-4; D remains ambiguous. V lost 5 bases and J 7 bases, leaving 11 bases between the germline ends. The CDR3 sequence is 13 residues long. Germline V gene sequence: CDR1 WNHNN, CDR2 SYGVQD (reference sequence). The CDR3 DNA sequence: TGCGCCAGCAGTCCCTTTCTTGGTGAAAAACTGTTTTTT. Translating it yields CASSPFLGEKLFF.

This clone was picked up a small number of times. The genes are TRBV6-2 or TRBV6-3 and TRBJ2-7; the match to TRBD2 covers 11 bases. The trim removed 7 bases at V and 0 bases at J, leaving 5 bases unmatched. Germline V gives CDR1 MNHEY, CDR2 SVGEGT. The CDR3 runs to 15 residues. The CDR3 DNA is TGTGCCAGCACCAAAACTAGCGGGAGCTCCTACGAGCAGTACTTC. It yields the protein CASTKTSGSSYEQYF.

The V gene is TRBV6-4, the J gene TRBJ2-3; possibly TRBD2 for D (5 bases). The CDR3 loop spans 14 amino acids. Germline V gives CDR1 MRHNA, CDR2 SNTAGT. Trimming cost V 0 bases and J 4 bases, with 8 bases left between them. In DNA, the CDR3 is TGTGCCAGCAGTGACTCGAAGGAGGCAGATACGCAGTATTTT. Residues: CASSDSKEADTQYF.

CDR3 residues: CASTPPESYNEQFF. CDR3 in DNA: TGTGCCAGCACCCCTCCCGAAAGCTACAATGAGCAGTTCTTC. This rearrangement joins TRBV7-2 to TRBJ2-1; D remains ambiguous. From germline, CDR1 is SGHTA and CDR2 FQGNSA. The V end was cut by 7 bases, the J end by 3 bases, with 13 bases between. The CDR3 sequence is 14 residues long.

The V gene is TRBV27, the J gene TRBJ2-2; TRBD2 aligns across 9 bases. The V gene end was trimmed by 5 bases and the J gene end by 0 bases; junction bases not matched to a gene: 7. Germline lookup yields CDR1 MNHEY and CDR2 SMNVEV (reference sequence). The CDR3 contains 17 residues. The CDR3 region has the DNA TGTGCCAGCAGTCCCCCTTTAGCGGGGGCGAACACCGGGGAGCTGTTTTTT. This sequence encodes CASSPPLAGANTGELFF.

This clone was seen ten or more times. CDR3 loop: CASSLAGAPDTQYF. The CDR3 coding sequence is TGTGCCAGCAGCTTAGCGGGAGCCCCAGATACGCAGTATTTT. The V gene is TRBV11-3, the J gene TRBJ2-3, with D possibly TRBD2 on 6 matching bases. The V gene lost 1 base and the J gene lost 4 bases, with 9 bases spanning the gap. The CDR3 contains 14 residues. CDR1 is SGHNT, CDR2 YENEEA, per germline.

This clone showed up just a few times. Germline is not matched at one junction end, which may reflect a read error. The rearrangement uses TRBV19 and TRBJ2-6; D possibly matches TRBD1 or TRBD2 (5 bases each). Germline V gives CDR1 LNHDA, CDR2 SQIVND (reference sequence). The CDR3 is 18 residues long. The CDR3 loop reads CASTLRGTSGSGANFLTF. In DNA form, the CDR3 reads TGTGCCAGTACCCTGAGGGGCACCTCTGGCTCTGGGGCCAACTTCCTGACTTTC.

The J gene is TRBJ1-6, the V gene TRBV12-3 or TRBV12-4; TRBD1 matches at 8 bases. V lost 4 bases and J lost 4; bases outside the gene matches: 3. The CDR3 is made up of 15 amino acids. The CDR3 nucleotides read TGTGCCAGCAGTTCAGGGACAGGTTATAATTCACCCCTCCACTTT. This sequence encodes CASSSGTGYNSPLHF.

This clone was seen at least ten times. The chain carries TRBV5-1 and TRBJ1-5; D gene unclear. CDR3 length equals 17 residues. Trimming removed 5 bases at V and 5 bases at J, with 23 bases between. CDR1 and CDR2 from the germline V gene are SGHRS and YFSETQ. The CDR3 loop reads CASSPISDTDGYQPQHF. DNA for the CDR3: TGCGCCAGCAGTCCGATCTCTGACACCGACGGGTATCAGCCCCAGCATTTT.

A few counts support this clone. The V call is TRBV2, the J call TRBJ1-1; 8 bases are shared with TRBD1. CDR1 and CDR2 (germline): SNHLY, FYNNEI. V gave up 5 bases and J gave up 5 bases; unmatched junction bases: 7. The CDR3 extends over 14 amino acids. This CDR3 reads CASSYQGAGTEAFF. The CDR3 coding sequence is TGTGCCAGCAGTTATCAGGGGGCAGGGACTGAAGCTTTCTTT.

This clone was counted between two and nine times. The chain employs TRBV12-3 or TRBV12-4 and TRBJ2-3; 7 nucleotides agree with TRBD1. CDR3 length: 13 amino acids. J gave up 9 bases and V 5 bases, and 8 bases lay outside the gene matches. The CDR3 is CASSLTQGKTQYF. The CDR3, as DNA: TGTGCCAGCAGTCTCACACAGGGGAAAACGCAGTATTTT.

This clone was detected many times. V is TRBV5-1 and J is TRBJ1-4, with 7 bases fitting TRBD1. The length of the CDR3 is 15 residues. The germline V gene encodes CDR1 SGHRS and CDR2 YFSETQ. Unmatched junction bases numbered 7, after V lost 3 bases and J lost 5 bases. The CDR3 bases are TGCGCCAGCAGCTGGACCGGGACAGACAATGAAAAACTGTTTTTT. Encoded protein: CASSWTGTDNEKLFF.

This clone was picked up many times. The CDR3 coding sequence is TGTGCCTGGAGCCTATCTAGGGTGGCCAGGGAGCAGTACTTC. It specifies CAWSLSRVAREQYF. The rearrangement joins TRBV30 to TRBJ2-7, with no clear D. Per the germline V gene, CDR1 is GTSNPN and CDR2 is SVGIG (reference sequence). V was trimmed by 3 bases and J by 7 bases, leaving 19 bases between them. The CDR3 contains 14 residues.

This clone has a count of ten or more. Here the CDR3 reads CSARSSRGPLHF. CDR3 in DNA: TGCAGTGCTAGATCTAGCCGTGGACCCCTCCACTTT. The chain has TRBV20-1 and TRBJ1-6, with D unclear. The V end was cut by 2 bases, the J end by 12 bases, with 11 bases between. The CDR3 is made up of 12 amino acids. Germline CDR1 reads DFQATT; CDR2 reads SNEGSKA (reference sequence).

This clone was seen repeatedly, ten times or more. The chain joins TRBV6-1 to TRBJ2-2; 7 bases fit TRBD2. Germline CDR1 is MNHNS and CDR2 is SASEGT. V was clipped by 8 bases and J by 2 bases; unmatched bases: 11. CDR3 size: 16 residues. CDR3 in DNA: TGTGCCAGCTTTCCGCCAGGGACTATAAACACCGGGGAGCTGTTTTTT. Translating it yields CASFPPGTINTGELFF.

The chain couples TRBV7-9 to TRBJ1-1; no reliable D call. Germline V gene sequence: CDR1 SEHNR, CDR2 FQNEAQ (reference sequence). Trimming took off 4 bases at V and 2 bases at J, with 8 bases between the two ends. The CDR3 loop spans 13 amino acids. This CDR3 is CASSSELNTEAFF. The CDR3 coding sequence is TGTGCCAGCAGCTCGGAGTTAAACACTGAAGCTTTCTTT.

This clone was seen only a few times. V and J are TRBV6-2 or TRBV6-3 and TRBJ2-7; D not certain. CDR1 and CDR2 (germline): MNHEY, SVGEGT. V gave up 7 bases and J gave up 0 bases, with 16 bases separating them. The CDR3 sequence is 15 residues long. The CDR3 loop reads CASTLAEGFSYEQYF. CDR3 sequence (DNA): TGTGCCAGCACCCTCGCGGAAGGGTTCTCCTACGAGCAGTACTTC.

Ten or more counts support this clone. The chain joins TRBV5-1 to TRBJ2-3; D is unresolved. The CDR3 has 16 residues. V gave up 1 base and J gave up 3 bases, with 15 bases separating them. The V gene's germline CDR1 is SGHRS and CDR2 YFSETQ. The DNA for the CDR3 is TGCGCCAGCAGCTTGCTGGGATTAACGCTGACAGATACGCAGTATTTT. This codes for CASSLLGLTLTDTQYF.

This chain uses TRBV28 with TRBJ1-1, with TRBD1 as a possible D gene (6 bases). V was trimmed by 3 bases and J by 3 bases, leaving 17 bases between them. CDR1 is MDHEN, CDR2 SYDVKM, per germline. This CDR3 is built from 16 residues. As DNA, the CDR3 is TGTGCCAGCAGTTTTGGGGGGCCTTCGAGGGACACTGAAGCTTTCTTT. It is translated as CASSFGGPSRDTEAFF.

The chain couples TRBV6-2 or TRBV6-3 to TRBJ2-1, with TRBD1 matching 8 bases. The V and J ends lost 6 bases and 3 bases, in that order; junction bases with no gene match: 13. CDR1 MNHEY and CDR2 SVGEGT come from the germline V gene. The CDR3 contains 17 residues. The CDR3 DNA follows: TGTGCCAGCAGCGCTCGTGGACAGGGTTACTACTACAATGAGCAGTTCTTC. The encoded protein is CASSARGQGYYYNEQFF.

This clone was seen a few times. The CDR3 sequence: CATSDLRADYNEQFF. Here the CDR3 DNA reads TGTGCCACCAGTGATTTGAGGGCAGATTACAATGAGCAGTTCTTC. The chain has TRBV24-1 and TRBJ2-1; no clear D gene. CDR1 and CDR2 from the germline V gene are KGHDR and SFDVKD. The CDR3 is made up of 15 amino acids. Trimming shortened V by 0 bases and J by 4 bases, and 9 bases separated the two germline ends.

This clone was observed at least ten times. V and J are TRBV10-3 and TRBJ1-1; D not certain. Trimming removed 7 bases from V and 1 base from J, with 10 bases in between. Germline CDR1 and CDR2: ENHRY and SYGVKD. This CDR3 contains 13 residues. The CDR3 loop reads CAIKNSGNTEAFF. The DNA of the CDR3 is TGTGCCATCAAAAATTCAGGGAACACTGAAGCTTTCTTT.

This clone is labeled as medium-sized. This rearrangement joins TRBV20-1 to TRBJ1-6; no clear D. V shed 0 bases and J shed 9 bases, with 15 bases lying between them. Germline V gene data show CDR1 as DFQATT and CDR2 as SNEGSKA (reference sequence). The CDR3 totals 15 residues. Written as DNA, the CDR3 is TGCAGTGCTAGAGATCAACAATCTATAAGTTCACCCCTCCACTTT. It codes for CSARDQQSISSPLHF.

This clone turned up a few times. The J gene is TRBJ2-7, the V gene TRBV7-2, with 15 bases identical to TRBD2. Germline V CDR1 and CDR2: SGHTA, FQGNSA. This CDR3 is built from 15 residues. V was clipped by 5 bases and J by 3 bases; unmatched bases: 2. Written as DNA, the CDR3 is TGTGCCAGCAGCGGACTAGCGGGAGGGGGCTACGAGCAGTACTTC. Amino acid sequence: CASSGLAGGGYEQYF.

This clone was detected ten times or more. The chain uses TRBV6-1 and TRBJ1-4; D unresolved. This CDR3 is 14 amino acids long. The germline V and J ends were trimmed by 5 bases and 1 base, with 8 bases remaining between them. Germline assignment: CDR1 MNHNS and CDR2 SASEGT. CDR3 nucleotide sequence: TGTGCCAGCAGTTGGACCCGAACTAATGAAAAACTGTTTTTT. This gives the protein CASSWTRTNEKLFF.

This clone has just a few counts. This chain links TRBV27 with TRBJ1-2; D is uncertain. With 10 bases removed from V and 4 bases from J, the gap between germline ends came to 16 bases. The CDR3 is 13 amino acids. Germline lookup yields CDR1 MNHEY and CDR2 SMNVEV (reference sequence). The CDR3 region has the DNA TGTGCCACCCTCACCGTCAGATCCTATGGCTACACCTTC. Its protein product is CATLTVRSYGYTF.